This is a list of T cell receptor beta chains from one sample in a study of a mutant IDH1 vaccine in newly diagnosed glioma. What these receptors recognize is not known. Assay: immunoSEQ multiplex PCR; the TCRdb copy retains only in-frame clones and omits some. Seen here are tens of thousands of clones, 70% to 85% observed once, and the top ten hold 24%. Sequenced material: PBMCs, taken from a glioma patient whose treatment included an IDH1 peptide vaccine. These receptors were obtained from a young man with glioma. CDR3s include the opening cysteine and the closing phenylalanine or tryptophan. The D gene is left open where the match is weak. Clone size is shown for a subset of rows, as once, few, many or a class of expanded clone.

d_gene: TRBD1; v_gene: TRBV5-4; j_gene: TRBJ1-1; abundance: NA; CDR3aa: CASSGQGVGTEAFF; CDR3nt: TGTGCCAGCAGCGGCCAGGGGGTTGGCACTGAAGCTTTCTTT
d_gene: TRBD1; v_gene: TRBV5-5; j_gene: TRBJ1-2; abundance: NA; CDR3aa: CASRMTGVSSNYGYTF; CDR3nt: TGTGCCAGCAGGATGACAGGGGTGTCCTCTAACTATGGCTACACCTTC
d_gene: NA; v_gene: TRBV19; j_gene: TRBJ1-1; abundance: NA; CDR3aa: CASSIPLPSGTEAFF; CDR3nt: TGTGCCAGTAGTATCCCCCTTCCATCAGGCACTGAAGCTTTCTTT
d_gene: TRBD2; v_gene: TRBV15; j_gene: TRBJ2-1; abundance: NA; CDR3aa: CATSRTAGGRNEQFF; CDR3nt: TGTGCCACCAGCAGAACAGCGGGAGGGAGGAATGAGCAGTTCTTC
d_gene: NA; v_gene: TRBV5-4; j_gene: TRBJ1-2; abundance: NA; CDR3aa: CASSCPTCHGYTF; CDR3nt: TGTGCCAGCAGCTGCCCGACATGCCATGGCTACACCTTC
d_gene: NA; v_gene: TRBV2; j_gene: TRBJ2-7; abundance: NA; CDR3aa: CAISRGQGSYEQYF; CDR3nt: TGTGCCATCAGCCGGGGCCAAGGCTCCTACGAGCAGTACTTC
d_gene: TRBD1; v_gene: TRBV7-3; j_gene: TRBJ2-3; abundance: NA; CDR3aa: CASSLMGQGADTQYF; CDR3nt: TGTGCCAGCAGCTTAATGGGACAGGGGGCAGATACGCAGTATTTT
d_gene: NA; v_gene: TRBV4-3; j_gene: TRBJ1-2; abundance: NA; CDR3aa: CASSQENSFLDGYTF; CDR3nt: TGCGCCAGCAGCCAAGAGAACAGTTTCCTCGATGGCTACACCTTC
d_gene: NA; v_gene: TRBV19; j_gene: TRBJ1-2; abundance: few; CDR3aa: CASSSNTGQPNYGYTF; CDR3nt: TGTGCCAGTAGTTCCAATACGGGACAACCTAACTATGGCTACACCTTC
d_gene: NA; v_gene: TRBV7-8; j_gene: TRBJ2-3; abundance: NA; CDR3aa: CASSLGQVASDTQYF; CDR3nt: TGTGCCAGCAGCTTAGGGCAAGTGGCTTCAGATACGCAGTATTTT
d_gene: TRBD2; v_gene: TRBV7-6; j_gene: TRBJ2-1; abundance: once; CDR3aa: CASSLGSGGANEQFF; CDR3nt: TGTGCCAGCAGCTTAGGTAGCGGGGGGGCGAATGAGCAGTTCTTC
d_gene: NA; v_gene: TRBV5-4; j_gene: TRBJ2-2; abundance: NA; CDR3aa: CASSLRVTGELFF; CDR3nt: TGTGCCAGCAGCTTAAGGGTCACCGGGGAGCTGTTTTTT
d_gene: TRBD1; v_gene: TRBV5-6; j_gene: TRBJ1-2; abundance: NA; CDR3aa: CASSPGTGQGNYGYTF; CDR3nt: TGTGCCAGCAGCCCGGGTACGGGACAGGGGAACTATGGCTACACCTTC
d_gene: TRBD2; v_gene: TRBV7-2; j_gene: TRBJ2-3; abundance: NA; CDR3aa: CASSRDYRTDTQYF; CDR3nt: TGTGCCAGCAGCCGGGACTACAGAACAGATACGCAGTATTTT
d_gene: NA; v_gene: TRBV10-3; j_gene: TRBJ1-2; abundance: NA; CDR3aa: CAISGAGGGRDGYTF; CDR3nt: TGTGCCATCAGTGGCGCCGGGGGAGGGAGGGATGGCTACACCTTC
d_gene: NA; v_gene: TRBV30; j_gene: TRBJ2-5; abundance: NA; CDR3aa: CAFKRRDQETQYF; CDR3nt: TGTGCCTTCAAAAGGCGTGACCAAGAGACCCAGTACTTC
d_gene: TRBD2; v_gene: TRBV10-3; j_gene: TRBJ2-5; abundance: NA; CDR3aa: CAISEGTSGAYETQYF; CDR3nt: TGTGCCATCAGTGAAGGGACTAGCGGGGCCTATGAGACCCAGTACTTC
d_gene: NA; v_gene: TRBV9; j_gene: TRBJ1-6; abundance: NA; CDR3aa: CASSYGQGDSPLHF; CDR3nt: TGTGCCAGCAGCTATGGGCAGGGTGATTCACCCCTCCACTTT
d_gene: NA; v_gene: TRBV6-1; j_gene: TRBJ1-5; abundance: NA; CDR3aa: CASSEEGGPFSNQPQHF; CDR3nt: TGTGCCAGCAGTGAAGAGGGGGGTCCCTTTAGCAATCAGCCCCAGCATTTT
d_gene: TRBD1; v_gene: TRBV7-7; j_gene: TRBJ2-5; abundance: once; CDR3aa: CASSLGTGSQETQYF; CDR3nt: TGTGCCAGCAGCTTGGGGACAGGCTCCCAAGAGACCCAGTACTTC
d_gene: NA; v_gene: TRBV29-1; j_gene: TRBJ2-5; abundance: NA; CDR3aa: CSVEKVPRSNQETQYF; CDR3nt: TGCAGCGTTGAAAAGGTGCCGCGTTCGAACCAAGAGACCCAGTACTTC
d_gene: NA; v_gene: TRBV9; j_gene: TRBJ2-6; abundance: NA; CDR3aa: CASSIGGPGANVLTF; CDR3nt: TGTGCCAGCAGTATTGGAGGGCCTGGGGCCAACGTCCTGACTTTC
d_gene: NA; v_gene: TRBV4-1; j_gene: TRBJ2-1; abundance: NA; CDR3aa: CASSQDIGEGGNEQFF; CDR3nt: TGCGCCAGCAGCCAAGATATAGGGGAAGGGGGCAATGAGCAGTTCTTC
d_gene: NA; v_gene: TRBV14; j_gene: TRBJ2-7; abundance: few; CDR3aa: CASSQDLGGSYEQYF; CDR3nt: TGTGCCAGCAGCCAAGATCTGGGTGGCTCCTACGAGCAGTACTTC
d_gene: NA; v_gene: TRBV28; j_gene: TRBJ1-3; abundance: medium-sized; CDR3aa: CASSLFVRTGRNTIYF; CDR3nt: TGTGCCAGCAGTTTATTTGTCAGAACAGGCCGAAACACCATATATTTT
d_gene: NA; v_gene: TRBV4-2; j_gene: TRBJ2-1; abundance: few; CDR3aa: CASSQEDEQFF; CDR3nt: TGTGCCAGCAGCCAAGAGGATGAGCAGTTCTTC
d_gene: TRBD1; v_gene: TRBV18; j_gene: TRBJ1-4; abundance: NA; CDR3aa: CASSPTRDSPNEKLFF; CDR3nt: TGTGCCAGCTCACCCACACGGGACAGCCCTAATGAAAAACTGTTTTTT
d_gene: NA; v_gene: TRBV27; j_gene: TRBJ2-6; abundance: NA; CDR3aa: CASSLRDTESGANVLTF; CDR3nt: TGTGCCAGCAGTTTAAGGGACACCGAATCTGGGGCCAACGTCCTGACTTTC
d_gene: NA; v_gene: TRBV25-1; j_gene: TRBJ2-5; abundance: NA; CDR3aa: CASSDVSQETQYF; CDR3nt: TGTGCCAGCAGTGATGTCTCACAAGAGACCCAGTACTTC
d_gene: TRBD2; v_gene: TRBV6-6; j_gene: TRBJ2-7; abundance: NA; CDR3aa: CASRQREGSYEQYF; CDR3nt: TGTGCCAGCAGACAGCGGGAGGGATCCTACGAGCAGTACTTC
d_gene: NA; v_gene: TRBV2; j_gene: TRBJ1-4; abundance: NA; CDR3aa: CASNSDEKLFF; CDR3nt: TGTGCCAGCAACTCCGATGAAAAACTGTTTTTT
d_gene: TRBD2; v_gene: TRBV27; j_gene: TRBJ2-1; abundance: NA; CDR3aa: CASSLKLAGGRYNEQFF; CDR3nt: TGTGCCAGCAGTTTAAAACTAGCGGGAGGGAGGTACAATGAGCAGTTCTTC
d_gene: TRBD1; v_gene: TRBV5-6; j_gene: TRBJ2-7; abundance: once; CDR3aa: CASSLRIGQGFYEQYF; CDR3nt: TGTGCCAGCAGCTTGAGGATCGGACAGGGTTTCTACGAGCAGTACTTC
d_gene: NA; v_gene: TRBV5-1; j_gene: TRBJ1-6; abundance: NA; CDR3aa: CASSLNRKNSPLHF; CDR3nt: TGCGCCAGCAGCTTGAACCGCAAAAACTCACCCCTCCACTTT
d_gene: NA; v_gene: TRBV13; j_gene: TRBJ2-7; abundance: once; CDR3aa: CASSRRRDVDEQYF; CDR3nt: TGTGCCAGCAGCAGGCGTCGGGACGTGGACGAGCAGTACTTC
d_gene: TRBD1; v_gene: TRBV7-9; j_gene: TRBJ1-2; abundance: once; CDR3aa: CASSSGTGDYGYTF; CDR3nt: TGTGCCAGCAGCTCGGGGACAGGGGACTATGGCTACACCTTC
d_gene: NA; v_gene: TRBV30; j_gene: TRBJ2-5; abundance: NA; CDR3aa: CAWSPGTPQETQYF; CDR3nt: TGTGCCTGGAGTCCCGGGACACCCCAAGAGACCCAGTACTTC
d_gene: TRBD1; v_gene: TRBV30; j_gene: TRBJ1-1; abundance: NA; CDR3aa: CAWSLRTGGLTEAFF; CDR3nt: TGTGCCTGGAGCCTCAGGACAGGGGGCCTCACTGAAGCTTTCTTT